A single sample gave rise to the 10 T cell receptor beta chains below, sequenced in a study of cytomegalovirus exposure and HLA in healthy donors. The primer mix had 60 Vbeta and 13 Jbeta primers. Clones were read by immunoSEQ multiplex PCR, and TCRdb kept only the in-frame ones, dropping some. The sample has 100,000 to 150,000 clones; 84% are singletons. The specimen was PBMCs. The receptors derive from a woman between 18 and 29 years old in good health and CMV-seropositive.

This clone appeared a few times. V and J are TRBV9 and TRBJ2-3; a weak D match, TRBD2 (6 bases). In germline, CDR1 is SGDLS, CDR2 YYNGEE. Trimming cost V 0 bases and J 6 bases, with 20 bases left between them. The CDR3 has 17 amino acids. The CDR3 loop reads CASSVEASALGLDTQYF. CDR3 nucleotides: TGTGCCAGCAGCGTAGAGGCTAGCGCCTTAGGATTGGATACGCAGTATTTT.

The V call is TRBV7-3, the J call TRBJ2-7, with 14 bases lining up with TRBD2. In germline, CDR1 is SGHTA, CDR2 FQGTGA. V shed 5 bases, J shed 4 bases, and the junction held 7 bases outside the gene matches. The length of the CDR3 is 16 residues. CDR3 loop: CASSRTSGGTIYEQYF. CDR3 bases: TGTGCCAGCAGCAGGACTAGCGGGGGGACGATTTACGAGCAGTACTTC. The entire variable domain, with the rest obtained from reference TRBV7-3 and TRBJ2-7, is as follows: GAGVSQTPSNKVTEKGKYVELRCDPISGHTALYWYRQSLGQGPEFLIYFQGTGAADDSGLPNDRFFAVRPEGSVSTLKIQRTERGDSAVYLCASSRTSGGTIYEQYFGPGTRLTVT.

The chain couples TRBV21-1 to TRBJ1-6; the table's D call, TRBD1, has no DNA check behind it. TRBV21-1 is recorded as a pseudogene. The CDR3 runs to 19 residues. CDR3 in DNA: TGTGCCAGCAGCAGTCTTTCCCCAACTACAGGCAGCTATAATTCACCCCTCCACTTT. It is translated as CASSSLSPTTGSYNSPLHF.

V usage is TRBV7-3 and J usage is TRBJ2-1, with D perhaps matching TRBD2 (6 bases). The CDR3 length is 13 residues. Germline V lookup: CDR1 SGHTA, CDR2 FQGTGA. V lost 4 bases to trimming and J lost 4 bases, with 8 bases between them. CDR3: CASSSGLYNEQFF. In nucleotides, the CDR3 is TGTGCCAGCAGCTCCGGACTATACAATGAGCAGTTCTTC.

The gene calls are TRBV2 and TRBJ2-1, with D possibly matching TRBD1 (7 bases). V lost 6 bases and J 9 bases, leaving 12 bases between the germline ends. Germline V gene sequence: CDR1 SNHLY, CDR2 FYNNEI. This CDR3 is 12 amino acids long. Written as DNA, the CDR3 is TGTGCCAGCAGACGACAGGGAGGTGAGCAGTTCTTC. Protein: CASRRQGGEQFF.

V and J are TRBV6-6 and TRBJ1-4; no reliable D call. CDR1 MNHNY and CDR2 SVGAGI come from the germline V gene (reference sequence). V was clipped by 2 bases and J by 6 bases, with 7 bases between them. The CDR3 loop spans 13 amino acids. CDR3 coding DNA: TGTGCCAGCAGTTACGTACATCATGAAAAACTGTTTTTT. Protein sequence: CASSYVHHEKLFF.

This clone was observed a few times. V gene TRBV2 combines with J gene TRBJ1-1; 7 bases agree with TRBD1. CDR1 and CDR2 (germline): SNHLY, FYNNEI. The CDR3 extends over 13 amino acids. V shed 7 bases, J shed 1 base, and the junction held 3 bases outside the gene matches. CDR3 DNA: TGTGCCAGCAATAGACAGGGGAACACTGAAGCTTTCTTT. Its translation: CASNRQGNTEAFF.

Details on this clone: The sample holds other DNA sequences that translate to the same CDR3. The CDR3 bases are TGTGCCAGCAGCCGGGGGAACACTGAAGCTTTCTTT. Translation gives CASSRGNTEAFF. This sequence joins TRBV27 and TRBJ1-1; no clear D gene. The CDR3 is 12 residues long. Between the trimmed V and J ends, which lost 6 bases and 1 base, there was a span of 6 bases. The germline gives CDR1 MNHEY, CDR2 SMNVEV (reference sequence).

The chain combines TRBV29-1 with TRBJ1-2; TRBD1 matches at 8 bases. Germline assignment: CDR1 SQVTM and CDR2 ANQGSEA. J gave up 8 bases and V 7 bases, and 9 bases lay outside the gene matches. The CDR3 length is 12 residues. In DNA form, the CDR3 reads TGCAGCGCCGGACAGGGTTTGGGAGGCTACACCTTC. Translating gives CSAGQGLGGYTF. Based on the CDR3 plus reference TRBV29-1 and TRBJ1-2, the full variable domain is SAVISQKPSRDICQRGTSLTIQCQVDSQVTMMFWYRQQPGQSLTLIATANQGSEATYESGFVIDKFPISRPNLTFSTLTVSNMSPEDSSIYLCSAGQGLGGYTFGSGTRLTVV.

The table lists this clone with a count of one. The chain combines TRBV19 with TRBJ2-3, with D possibly being TRBD1 (6 bases). In germline, CDR1 is LNHDA, CDR2 SQIVND (reference sequence). The CDR3 consists of 13 residues. The V gene lost 7 bases and the J gene lost 3 bases, with 11 bases spanning the gap. As DNA, the CDR3 is TGTGCCAGTACAAAACAGGGAACAGATACGCAGTATTTT. This gives the protein CASTKQGTDTQYF.